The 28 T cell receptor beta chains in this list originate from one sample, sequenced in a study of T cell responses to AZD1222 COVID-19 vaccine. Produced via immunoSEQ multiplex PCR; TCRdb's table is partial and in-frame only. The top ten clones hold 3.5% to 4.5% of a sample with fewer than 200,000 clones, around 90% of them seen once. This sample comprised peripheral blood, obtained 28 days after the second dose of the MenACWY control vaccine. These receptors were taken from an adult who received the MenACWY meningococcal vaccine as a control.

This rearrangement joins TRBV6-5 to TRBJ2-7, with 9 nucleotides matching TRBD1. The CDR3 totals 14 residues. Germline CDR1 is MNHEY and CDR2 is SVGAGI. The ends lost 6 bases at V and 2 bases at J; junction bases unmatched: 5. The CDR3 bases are TGTGCCAGCAGGGGGGGACAGGGTCCCTACGAGCAGTACTTC. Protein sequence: CASRGGQGPYEQYF.

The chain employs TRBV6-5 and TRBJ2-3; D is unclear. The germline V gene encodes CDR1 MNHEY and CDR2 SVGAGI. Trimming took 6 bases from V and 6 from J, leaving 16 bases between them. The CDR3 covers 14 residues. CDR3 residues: CASSPGAYTDTQYF. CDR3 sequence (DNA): TGTGCCAGCAGCCCCGGTGCGTACACGGATACGCAGTATTTT.

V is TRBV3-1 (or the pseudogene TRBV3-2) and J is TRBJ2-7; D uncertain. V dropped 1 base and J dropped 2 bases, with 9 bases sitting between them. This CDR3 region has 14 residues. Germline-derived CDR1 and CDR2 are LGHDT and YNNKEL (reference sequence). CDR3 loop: CASSQVGGPYEQYF. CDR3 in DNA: TGTGCCAGCAGCCAAGTCGGCGGACCCTACGAGCAGTACTTC.

The CDR3 is CASSPWGQAERRGYTF. The CDR3 bases are TGTGCCAGCAGTCCCTGGGGACAGGCGGAGAGGAGGGGCTACACCTTC. The chain employs TRBV28 and TRBJ1-2; 8 bases map to TRBD1. CDR1 and CDR2 from the germline V gene are MDHEN and SYDVKM. J gave up 8 bases and V 5 bases, and 16 bases lay outside the gene matches. This CDR3 has 16 amino acids.

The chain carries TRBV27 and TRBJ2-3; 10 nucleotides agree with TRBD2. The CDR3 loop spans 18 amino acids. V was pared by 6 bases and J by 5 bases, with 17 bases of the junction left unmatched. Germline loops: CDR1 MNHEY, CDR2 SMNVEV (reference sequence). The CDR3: CASSPGGPSGSSRDTQYF. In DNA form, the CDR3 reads TGTGCCAGCAGCCCAGGAGGCCCTAGCGGGAGTTCGAGAGATACGCAGTATTTT.

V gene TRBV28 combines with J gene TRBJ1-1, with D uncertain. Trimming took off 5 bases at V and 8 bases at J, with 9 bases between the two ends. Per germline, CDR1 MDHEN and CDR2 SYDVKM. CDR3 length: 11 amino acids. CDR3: CASSLSLEAFF. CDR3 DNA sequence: TGTGCCAGCAGTCTTAGTCTCGAAGCTTTCTTT.

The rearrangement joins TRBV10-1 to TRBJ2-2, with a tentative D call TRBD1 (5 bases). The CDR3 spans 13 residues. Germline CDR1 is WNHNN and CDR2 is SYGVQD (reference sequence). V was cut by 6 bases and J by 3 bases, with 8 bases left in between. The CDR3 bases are TGCGCCAGCAGCGCCAGGGACACCGGGGAGCTGTTTTTT. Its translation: CASSARDTGELFF.

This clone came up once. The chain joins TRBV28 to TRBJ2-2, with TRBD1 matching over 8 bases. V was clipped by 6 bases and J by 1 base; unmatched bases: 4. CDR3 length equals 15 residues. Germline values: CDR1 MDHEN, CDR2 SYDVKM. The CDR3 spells CASSLTGENTGELFF. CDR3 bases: TGTGCCAGCAGCCTGACAGGGGAGAACACCGGGGAGCTGTTTTTT.

As DNA, the CDR3 is TGTGCCAGCAGCTTATCGACAGGGCCGAACTATGGCTACACCTTC. It specifies CASSLSTGPNYGYTF. This chain links TRBV7-8 with TRBJ1-2; 7 nucleotides line up with TRBD1. Germline lookup yields CDR1 SGHVS and CDR2 FQNEAQ. CDR3 size: 15 residues. V dropped 2 bases and J dropped 2; count of bases not matched to a gene: 5.

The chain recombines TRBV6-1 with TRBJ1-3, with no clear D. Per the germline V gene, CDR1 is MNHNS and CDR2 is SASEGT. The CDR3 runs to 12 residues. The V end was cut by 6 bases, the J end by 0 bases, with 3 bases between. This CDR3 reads CASSPSGNTIYF. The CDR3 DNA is TGTGCCAGCAGCCCCTCTGGAAACACCATATATTTT.

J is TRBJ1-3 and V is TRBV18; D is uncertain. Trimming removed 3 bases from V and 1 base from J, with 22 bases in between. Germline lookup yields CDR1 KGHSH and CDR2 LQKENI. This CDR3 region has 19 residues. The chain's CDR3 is CASSPQRRPGRNSGNTIYF. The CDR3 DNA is TGTGCCAGCTCACCCCAGAGAAGACCGGGCAGAAATTCTGGAAACACCATATATTTT. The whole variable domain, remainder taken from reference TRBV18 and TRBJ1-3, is NAGVMQNPRHLVRRRGQEARLRCSPMKGHSHVYWYRQLPEEGLKFMVYLQKENIIDESGMPKERFSAEFPKEGPSILRIQQVVRGDSAAYFCASSPQRRPGRNSGNTIYFGEGSWLTVV.

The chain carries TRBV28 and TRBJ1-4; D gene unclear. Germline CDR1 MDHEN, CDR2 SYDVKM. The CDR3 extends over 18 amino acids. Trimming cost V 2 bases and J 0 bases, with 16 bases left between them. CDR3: CASSLTVRRLATNEKLFF. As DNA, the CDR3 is TGTGCCAGCAGTTTAACAGTCAGGCGTCTAGCAACTAATGAAAAACTGTTTTTT.

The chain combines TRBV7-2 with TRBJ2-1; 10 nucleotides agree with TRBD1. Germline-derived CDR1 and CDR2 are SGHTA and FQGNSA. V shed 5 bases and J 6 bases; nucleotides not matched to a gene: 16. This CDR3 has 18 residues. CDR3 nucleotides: TGTGCCAGCAGCCCTGGACAGGGGGTACGGTCCCAGGGCAATGAGCAGTTCTTC. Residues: CASSPGQGVRSQGNEQFF.

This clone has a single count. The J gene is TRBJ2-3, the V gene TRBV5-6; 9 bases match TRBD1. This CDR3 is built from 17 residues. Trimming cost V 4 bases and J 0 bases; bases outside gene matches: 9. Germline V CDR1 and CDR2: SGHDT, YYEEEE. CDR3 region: CASSGRGQGPSTDTQYF. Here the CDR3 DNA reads TGTGCCAGCAGCGGGAGAGGACAGGGGCCGAGCACAGATACGCAGTATTTT.

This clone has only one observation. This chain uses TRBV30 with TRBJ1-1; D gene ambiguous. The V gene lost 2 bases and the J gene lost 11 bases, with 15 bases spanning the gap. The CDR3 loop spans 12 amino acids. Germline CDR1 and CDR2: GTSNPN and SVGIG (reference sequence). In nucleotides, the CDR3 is TGTGCCTGGAGTCCTACCGGGAGGGCGGCTTTCTTT. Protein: CAWSPTGRAAFF.

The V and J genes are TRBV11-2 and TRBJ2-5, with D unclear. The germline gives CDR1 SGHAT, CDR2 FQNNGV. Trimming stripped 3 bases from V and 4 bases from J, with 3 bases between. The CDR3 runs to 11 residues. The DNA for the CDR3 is TGTGCCAGCAGCTTCGCAGAGACCCAGTACTTC. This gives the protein CASSFAETQYF.

The CDR3: CASRPGQGSYEQYF. The CDR3, as DNA: TGCGCCAGCCGCCCGGGACAGGGTTCCTACGAGCAGTACTTC. The chain carries TRBV10-1 and TRBJ2-7, with 9 nucleotides matching TRBD1. The CDR3 covers 14 residues. Trimming at V came to 8 bases and at J to 1 base, leaving 6 bases not matched to a gene. Germline lookup yields CDR1 WNHNN and CDR2 SYGVQD (reference sequence).

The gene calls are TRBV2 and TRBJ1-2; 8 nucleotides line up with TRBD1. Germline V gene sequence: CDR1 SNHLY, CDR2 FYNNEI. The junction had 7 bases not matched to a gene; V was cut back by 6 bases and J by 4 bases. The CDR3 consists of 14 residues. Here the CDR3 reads CASSPRTGIYGYTF. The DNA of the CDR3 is TGTGCCAGCAGCCCACGGACAGGGATCTATGGCTACACCTTC.

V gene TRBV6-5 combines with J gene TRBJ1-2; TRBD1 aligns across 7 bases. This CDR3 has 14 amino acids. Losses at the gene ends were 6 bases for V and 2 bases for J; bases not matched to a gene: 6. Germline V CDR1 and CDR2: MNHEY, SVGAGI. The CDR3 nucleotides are TGTGCCAGCAGGTCAGGACAGGACAACTATGGCTACACCTTC. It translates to CASRSGQDNYGYTF.

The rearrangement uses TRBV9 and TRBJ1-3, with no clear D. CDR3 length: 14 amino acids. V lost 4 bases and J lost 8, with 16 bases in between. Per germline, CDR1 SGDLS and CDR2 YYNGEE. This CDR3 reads CASSPPPGRDTIYF. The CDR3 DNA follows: TGTGCCAGCAGCCCCCCCCCGGGGAGGGACACCATATATTTT.

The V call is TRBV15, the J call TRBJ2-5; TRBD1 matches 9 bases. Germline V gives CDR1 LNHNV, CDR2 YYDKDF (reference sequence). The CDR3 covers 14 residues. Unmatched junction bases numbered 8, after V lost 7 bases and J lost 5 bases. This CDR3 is CATNPGQGGETQYF. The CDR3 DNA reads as TGTGCCACCAACCCGGGACAGGGCGGTGAGACCCAGTACTTC.

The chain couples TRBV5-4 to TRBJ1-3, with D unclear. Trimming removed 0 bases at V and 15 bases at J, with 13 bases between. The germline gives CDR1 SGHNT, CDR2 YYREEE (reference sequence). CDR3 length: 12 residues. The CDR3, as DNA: TGTGCCAGCAGCTTGGGAGCTGGCCGGGCATATTTT. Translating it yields CASSLGAGRAYF.

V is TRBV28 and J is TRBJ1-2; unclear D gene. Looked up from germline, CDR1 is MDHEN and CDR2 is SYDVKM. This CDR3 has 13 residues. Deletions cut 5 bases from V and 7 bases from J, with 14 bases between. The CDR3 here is CASSDSRWSGYTF. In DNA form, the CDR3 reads TGTGCCAGCAGTGACTCCAGATGGAGTGGCTACACCTTC.

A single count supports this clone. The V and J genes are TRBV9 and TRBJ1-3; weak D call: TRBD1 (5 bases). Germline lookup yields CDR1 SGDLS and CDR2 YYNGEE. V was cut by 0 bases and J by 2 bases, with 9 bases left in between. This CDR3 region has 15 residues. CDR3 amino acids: CASSVDGTPGNTIYF. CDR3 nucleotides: TGTGCCAGCAGCGTAGATGGGACCCCTGGAAACACCATATATTTT.

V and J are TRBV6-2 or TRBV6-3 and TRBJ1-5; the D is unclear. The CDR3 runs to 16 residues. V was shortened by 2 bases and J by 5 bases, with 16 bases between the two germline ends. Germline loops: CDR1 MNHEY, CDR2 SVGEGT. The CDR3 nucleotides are TGTGCCAGCAGTTACAAAAGACAAATCGGCGATCAGCCCCAGCATTTT. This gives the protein CASSYKRQIGDQPQHF.

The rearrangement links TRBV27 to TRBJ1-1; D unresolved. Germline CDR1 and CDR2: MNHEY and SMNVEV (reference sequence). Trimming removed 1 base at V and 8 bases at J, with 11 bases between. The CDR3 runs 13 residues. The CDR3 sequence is CASSLFLNREAFF. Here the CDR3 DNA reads TGTGCCAGCAGTTTATTTTTAAACAGAGAAGCTTTCTTT.

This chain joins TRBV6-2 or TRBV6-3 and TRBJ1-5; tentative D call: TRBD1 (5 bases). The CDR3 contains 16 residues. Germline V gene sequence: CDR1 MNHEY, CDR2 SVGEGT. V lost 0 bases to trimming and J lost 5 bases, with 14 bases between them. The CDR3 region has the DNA TGTGCCAGCAGTTACTCGACATTCAGGGTGGATCAGCCCCAGCATTTT. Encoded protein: CASSYSTFRVDQPQHF.

CDR3 coding DNA: TGTGCCAGCAGTTTACCCGACAAGTACACCGGGGAGCTGTTTTTT. Translating gives CASSLPDKYTGELFF. This sequence joins TRBV6-2 or TRBV6-3 and TRBJ2-2; the D is unclear. There are 15 residues in the CDR3. Trimming left V 4 bases short and J 3 bases short, with 12 bases between. Germline-derived CDR1 and CDR2 are MNHEY and SVGEGT.